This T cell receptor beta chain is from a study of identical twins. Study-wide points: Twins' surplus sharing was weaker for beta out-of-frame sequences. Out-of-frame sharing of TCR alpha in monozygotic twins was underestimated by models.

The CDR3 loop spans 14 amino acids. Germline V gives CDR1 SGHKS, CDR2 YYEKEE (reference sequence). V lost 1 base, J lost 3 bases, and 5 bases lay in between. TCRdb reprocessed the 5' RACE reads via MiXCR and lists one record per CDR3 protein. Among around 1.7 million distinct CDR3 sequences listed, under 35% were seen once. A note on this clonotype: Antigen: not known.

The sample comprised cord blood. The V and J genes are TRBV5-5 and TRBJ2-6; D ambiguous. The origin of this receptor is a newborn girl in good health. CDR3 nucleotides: TGTGCCAGCAGCTTGATTGGTGGGGCCAACGTCCTGACTTTC. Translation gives CASSLIGGANVLTF.